One and the same sample provided the 29 T cell receptor beta chains below, sequenced in a study of metastatic and nonmetastatic thyroid tumors. TCRdb reanalyzed the PCR reads via MiXCR. The repertoire holds about 92,000 clones, 14% to 15% seen once, with 3% to 4.5% in the top ten. Before thyroid surgery, none of the patients had received any treatment. The sample consisted of blood. Every receptor here comes from a female donor with papillary thyroid cancer or a benign thyroid nodule (not recorded which). Some clones in this sample may be carry-over from other donors' samples.

In its sample, this clone was seen many times. The CDR3 DNA is TGTGCCAGCACCCTACAGGGGTCCACCGGGGAGCTGTTTTTT. Residues: CASTLQGSTGELFF. The rearrangement joins TRBV2 to TRBJ2-2; 7 nucleotides agree with TRBD1. This CDR3 is 14 amino acids long. J lost 4 bases, V lost 7 bases, and 6 bases had no gene match. Per the germline V gene, CDR1 is SNHLY and CDR2 is FYNNEI.

This chain joins TRBV20-1 and TRBJ1-5; TRBD1 might be the D (6 bases). CDR3 length equals 13 residues. CDR1 is DFQATT and CDR2 is SNEGSKA in the germline V gene (reference sequence). The V end was cut by 5 bases, the J end by 0 bases, with 8 bases between. The CDR3 protein is CSARTASNQPQHF. The CDR3 region has the DNA TGCAGTGCTCGGACAGCTAGCAATCAGCCCCAGCATTTT.

This clone showed up many times. This chain links TRBV15 with TRBJ2-1, with 9 bases lining up with TRBD1. After removal of 10 bases from V and 8 bases from J, the junction contained 9 bases not matched to a gene. The CDR3 covers 13 residues. The germline V gene has CDR1 LNHNV and CDR2 YYDKDF (reference sequence). The chain's CDR3 is CAIRDRELDEQFF. CDR3 nucleotides: TGTGCCATCAGGGACAGGGAACTCGATGAGCAGTTCTTC.

For this clone: A much larger clone is a single base away; this may be a read error. This chain joins TRBV4-1 and TRBJ2-5, with D tentatively TRBD1 (6 bases). CDR1 MGHRA and CDR2 YSYEKL come from the germline V gene. V lost 5 bases and J lost 1, with 17 bases in between. CDR3 length: 16 amino acids. CDR3 sequence reads: CASSSGVSWVQETQYF. CDR3 coding DNA: TGCGCCAGCAGCTCAGGGGTTTCGTGGGTCCAAGAGACCCAGTACTTC.

The chain employs TRBV11-3 and TRBJ2-1; possibly TRBD2 for D (5 bases). Trimming took off 8 bases at V and 7 bases at J, with 9 bases between the two ends. Per germline, CDR1 SGHNT and CDR2 YENEEA. This CDR3 spans 11 amino acids. CDR3 residues: CASGRGNEQFF. The CDR3 DNA reads TGTGCCAGCGGGCGAGGGAATGAGCAGTTCTTC.

This clone was seen many times. The rearrangement uses TRBV9 and TRBJ1-1, with 10 bases aligning to TRBD1. Trimming at V came to 1 base and at J to 1 base, leaving 10 bases not matched to a gene. The CDR3 sequence is 18 residues long. Germline assignment: CDR1 SGDLS and CDR2 YYNGEE. Here the CDR3 DNA reads TGTGCCAGCAGCGTATCGACAGGGGGCCGCCACCGGAACACTGAAGCTTTCTTT. Amino acid sequence: CASSVSTGGRHRNTEAFF.

The sample holds many counts of this clone. This sequence joins TRBV6-1 and TRBJ2-7, with TRBD1 identical over 10 bases. The CDR3 loop spans 15 amino acids. After removal of 5 bases from V and 5 bases from J, the junction contained 9 bases not matched to a gene. Germline CDR1 reads MNHNS; CDR2 reads SASEGT. CDR3 protein: CASSLSGQGRNEQYF. The CDR3 DNA is TGTGCCAGCAGTTTGTCGGGACAGGGGAGAAACGAGCAGTACTTC.

Comments on this clone: This sequence may be a read error, since a much larger clone differs from it by one base. The V gene is TRBV7-9, the J gene TRBJ2-3; D is ambiguous. The V end lost 6 bases, the J end lost 5 bases, and 15 bases lay between the germline ends. Germline CDR1 and CDR2: SEHNR and FQNEAQ (reference sequence). The CDR3 runs 14 residues. As DNA, the CDR3 is TGTGCCAGCAGTTCTAGTAGTGTGAAAGATACGCAGTATTTT. Amino acid sequence: CASSSSSVKDTQYF.

Ten or more counts support this clone. The CDR3 region is CASSLAATAEEQYF. In DNA, the CDR3 is TGCGCCAGCAGCTTAGCGGCCACCGCTGAGGAGCAGTACTTC. The gene calls are TRBV5-1 and TRBJ2-7; the D gene is possibly TRBD2 (5 bases). CDR1 is SGHRS and CDR2 is YFSETQ in the germline V gene. With 2 bases removed from V and 7 bases from J, the gap between germline ends came to 16 bases. This CDR3 is built from 14 residues.

This clone was seen ten or more times. V usage is TRBV28 and J usage is TRBJ1-1; D is uncertain. The CDR3 covers 13 residues. The germline V and J ends were trimmed by 5 bases and 10 bases, with 17 bases remaining between them. Germline CDR1 and CDR2: MDHEN and SYDVKM. CDR3 DNA: TGTGCCAGCAGTCCCCTAGGGCAGGTTGGAGCTTTCTTT. This translates into CASSPLGQVGAFF.

This clone came up many times. The rearrangement links TRBV2 to TRBJ2-7; TRBD1 matches 10 bases. The V segment lost 7 bases and the J segment 6 bases; nucleotides outside the gene matches: 9. Germline V gene lookup returns CDR1 SNHLY and CDR2 FYNNEI. The length of the CDR3 is 14 residues. The CDR3 sequence: CASMWDRGRFEQYF. The DNA of the CDR3 is TGTGCCAGCATGTGGGACAGGGGACGGTTCGAGCAGTACTTC.

There are many counts of this clone. This chain connects TRBV28 to TRBJ1-5, with TRBD1 as a possible D gene (6 bases). The V end was cut by 3 bases, the J end by 8 bases, with 17 bases between. CDR1 and CDR2 from the germline V gene are MDHEN and SYDVKM. This CDR3 comprises 15 residues. This CDR3 is CASSLWTVGEKPQHF. The CDR3 DNA reads TGTGCCAGCAGTTTGTGGACAGTCGGCGAGAAGCCCCAGCATTTT.

As regards this clone: A much larger clone is a single base away; this may be a read error. The chain recombines TRBV5-5 with TRBJ1-1; a weak D match, TRBD1 (5 bases). Germline V CDR1 and CDR2: SGHKS, YYEKEE (reference sequence). CDR3 length: 15 amino acids. The CDR3 coding sequence is TGTGCCAGCAGCTTGGCCGGTGGGGGGAACACTGAGGCTTTCTTT. Translation gives CASSLAGGGNTEAFF.

The sample holds many counts of this clone. V is TRBV4-1 and J is TRBJ1-6, with 8 bases lining up with TRBD1. V lost 2 bases to trimming and J lost 9 bases; unmatched junction nucleotides: 15. The CDR3 consists of 18 residues. Germline loops: CDR1 MGHRA, CDR2 YSYEKL. CDR3 protein: CASSQYAGGSAEFSPLHF. The CDR3 DNA follows: TGCGCCAGCAGCCAATACGCAGGGGGCTCGGCGGAATTTTCACCCCTCCACTTT.

The table lists this clone with many counts. This chain connects TRBV18 to TRBJ2-7, with 9 positions matching TRBD1. Trimming cost V 3 bases and J 0 bases; bases outside gene matches: 6. This CDR3 has 16 residues. The germline V gene has CDR1 KGHSH and CDR2 LQKENI. The CDR3 loop reads CASSPGGQGGSYEQYF. DNA of the CDR3: TGTGCCAGCTCACCCGGGGGACAGGGAGGCTCCTACGAGCAGTACTTC.

This clone was seen many times. This chain links TRBV6-1 with TRBJ2-2; D not resolved. V was trimmed by 6 bases and J by 5 bases, leaving 19 bases between them. CDR3 size: 16 residues. Germline V gene lookup returns CDR1 MNHNS and CDR2 SASEGT. The CDR3 sequence: CASRADARRGTGELFF. CDR3 DNA: TGTGCCAGCAGAGCCGATGCGCGACGTGGAACCGGGGAGCTGTTTTTT.

The sample holds many counts of this clone. The chain employs TRBV11-2 and TRBJ2-6; no firm D call. V lost 5 bases to trimming and J lost 0 bases, with 5 bases between them. Germline-derived CDR1 and CDR2 are SGHAT and FQNNGV. The CDR3 contains 14 residues. The CDR3 nucleotides read TGTGCCAGCAGCCCCGACTCTGGGGCCAACGTCCTGACTTTC. This sequence encodes CASSPDSGANVLTF.

Many counts were recorded for this clone. This chain links TRBV7-9 with TRBJ2-1; D is unresolved. Germline lookup yields CDR1 SEHNR and CDR2 FQNEAQ (reference sequence). V dropped 5 bases and J dropped 5 bases, with 13 bases sitting between them. The CDR3 totals 14 residues. This CDR3 is CASSHYSWDNEQFF. CDR3 coding DNA: TGTGCCAGCAGCCATTACTCTTGGGACAATGAGCAGTTCTTC.

There are many counts of this clone. DNA for the CDR3: TGTGCCAGCTCACCACGAGGGGGACCGGCAATCAGCCCCCAGCATTTT. This encodes CASSPRGGPAISPQHF. This rearrangement joins TRBV18 to TRBJ1-5; TRBD1 might be the D (6 bases). V was pared by 1 base and J by 10 bases, with 20 bases between. This CDR3 has 16 amino acids. Germline lookup yields CDR1 KGHSH and CDR2 LQKENI. Based on the CDR3 plus reference TRBV18 and TRBJ1-5, the full variable domain is NAGVMQNPRHLVRRRGQEARLRCSPMKGHSHVYWYRQLPEEGLKFMVYLQKENIIDESGMPKERFSAEFPKEGPSILRIQQVVRGDSAAYFCASSPRGGPAISPQHFGDGTRLSIL.

This clone occurred many times. This chain uses TRBV4-1 with TRBJ2-1, with D perhaps matching TRBD2 (5 bases). Trimming left V 1 base short and J 4 bases short, with 14 bases between. Germline CDR1 MGHRA, CDR2 YSYEKL. This CDR3 is built from 16 residues. CDR3 in DNA: TGCGCCAGCAGCCAAGTTGTGTCTAGCTCGTACAATGAGCAGTTCTTC. As protein: CASSQVVSSSYNEQFF.

This clone was counted many times. This specimen includes other DNA sequences encoding the same CDR3. This chain links TRBV5-1 with TRBJ2-3; D is unresolved. Looked up from germline, CDR1 is SGHRS and CDR2 is YFSETQ. This CDR3 comprises 16 residues. The V and J ends lost 0 bases and 0 bases respectively, with 11 bases between them. This chain's CDR3 is CASSLGALSSTDTQYF. The CDR3 coding sequence is TGCGCCAGCAGCTTGGGAGCCCTTTCCAGCACAGATACGCAGTATTTT.

At least ten counts were recorded for this clone. The chain is built from TRBV30 and TRBJ1-5, with 11 bases matching TRBD1. The CDR3 extends over 19 amino acids. Trimming at V came to 1 base and at J to 0 bases, leaving 11 bases not matched to a gene. CDR1 is GTSNPN, CDR2 SVGIG, per germline (reference sequence). The CDR3 here is CAWSAPGTGGLYSNQPQHF. For the CDR3, the DNA is TGTGCCTGGAGTGCCCCCGGGACAGGGGGGCTTTATAGCAATCAGCCCCAGCATTTT.

This sequence joins TRBV20-1 and TRBJ2-2; possibly TRBD1 for D (6 bases). Deletions cut 6 bases from V and 1 base from J, with 9 bases between. CDR3 length: 13 amino acids. Germline lookup yields CDR1 DFQATT and CDR2 SNEGSKA (reference sequence). CDR3 DNA sequence: TGCAGTGCACTACAGGGGAACACCGGGGAGCTGTTTTTT. Translated: CSALQGNTGELFF.

Comments on this clone: The same CDR3 also results from other DNA sequences found in this sample. The gene calls are TRBV27 and TRBJ1-2, with D tentatively TRBD1 (5 bases). The germline gives CDR1 MNHEY, CDR2 SMNVEV (reference sequence). The V end was cut by 0 bases, the J end by 4 bases, with 18 bases between. This CDR3 has 17 amino acids. Here the CDR3 DNA reads TGTGCCAGCAGTTTATCGGCCCTGACAGTCCTTGGCTATGGCTACACCTTC. Protein sequence: CASSLSALTVLGYGYTF.

There are many counts of this clone. DNA of the CDR3: TGCAGCGTCTGGACAGCAATGAACACTGAAGCTTTCTTT. Amino acid sequence: CSVWTAMNTEAFF. V and J are TRBV29-1 and TRBJ1-1, with D possibly being TRBD1 (6 bases). CDR3 size: 13 residues. Trimming stripped 6 bases from V and 0 bases from J, with 11 bases between. Germline CDR1 reads SQVTM; CDR2 reads ANQGSEA.

This clone was observed at least ten times. The chain combines TRBV5-1 with TRBJ1-2; D not certain. In germline, CDR1 is SGHRS, CDR2 YFSETQ. The V end lost 4 bases, the J end lost 8 bases, and 9 bases lay between the germline ends. The CDR3 loop spans 11 amino acids. The CDR3 region has the DNA TGCGCCAGCAGCGTGGGGAACGGCTACACCTTC. It codes for CASSVGNGYTF.

The chain couples TRBV2 to TRBJ2-7; no reliable D call. V lost 9 bases and J 3 bases, leaving 12 bases between the germline ends. Germline-derived CDR1 and CDR2 are SNHLY and FYNNEI. The CDR3 has 12 amino acids. This CDR3 reads CASIYAHYEQYF. The CDR3 DNA is TGTGCCAGTATCTACGCCCACTACGAGCAGTACTTC. Using reference TRBV2 and TRBJ2-7 for the parts outside the CDR3, the full variable domain is EPEVTQTPSHQVTQMGQEVILRCVPISNHLYFYWYRQILGQKVEFLVSFYNNEISEKSEIFDDQFSVERPDGSNFTLKIRSTKLEDSAMYFCASIYAHYEQYFGPGTRLTVT.

This clone has at least ten counts. The V gene is TRBV20-1, the J gene TRBJ1-2; possibly TRBD1 for D (5 bases). The CDR3 spans 16 residues. Trimming took 8 bases from V and 3 from J, leaving 25 bases between them. Germline V lookup: CDR1 DFQATT, CDR2 SNEGSKA (reference sequence). This CDR3 reads CSLDQSEVGVDYGYTF. In nucleotides, the CDR3 is TGCAGTCTAGACCAGTCGGAAGTGGGGGTTGACTATGGCTACACCTTC.

The rearrangement uses TRBV20-1 and TRBJ1-2, with a tentative D call TRBD1 (5 bases). V lost 4 bases, J lost 9 bases, and 18 bases lay in between. The CDR3 length is 13 residues. CDR1 and CDR2 from the germline V gene are DFQATT and SNEGSKA (reference sequence). Written as DNA, the CDR3 is TGCAGTGCTATCTACGGACACGGTTATTGCTACACCTTC. Encoded protein: CSAIYGHGYCYTF.